These 9 T cell receptor beta chains originate from one sample sequenced in a study of T cell repertoires in cytomegalovirus infection. These receptors' targets are unknown. TCRdb analysed the reads with MiXCR anew, one entry per CDR3 protein. The table shows around 300,000 distinct CDR3 sequences, with under 25% occurring only once. Sequencing was performed on cultured PBMCs, taken from culture after CMV antigen stimulation. Receptors were obtained from a human donor in good health (CMV status not recorded). Some clones in this sample may be carry-over from other donors' samples.

This clonotype was seen only a few times. The chain combines TRBV4-1 with TRBJ1-2; no firm D call. This CDR3 has 15 residues. The germline CDR1 and CDR2 sequences are MGHRA and YSYEKL. V was clipped by 5 bases and J by 1 base, with 14 bases between them. The CDR3 DNA reads as TGCGCCAGCAGCAGCCCCTTTCCTGGTAACTATGGCTACACCTTC. Translating it yields CASSSPFPGNYGYTF.

This clonotype was seen repeatedly, ten times or more. The genes are TRBV7-2 and TRBJ2-7; D not certain. Germline CDR1 SGHTA, CDR2 FQGNSA. This CDR3 region has 11 residues. Trimming shortened V by 5 bases and J by 2 bases, and 4 bases separated the two germline ends. CDR3 residues: CASSPAYEQYF. The CDR3 nucleotides are TGTGCCAGCAGCCCCGCCTACGAGCAGTACTTC.

Ten or more counts support this clonotype. CDR3 nucleotide sequence: TGTGCCAGCAGCTTAGCGCAGGGACCCACAGATACGCAGTATTTT. It specifies CASSLAQGPTDTQYF. J is TRBJ2-3 and V is TRBV7-2, with D perhaps assigned TRBD1 or TRBD2 (5 bases each). V lost 0 bases and J 2 bases, leaving 9 bases between the germline ends. Looked up from germline, CDR1 is SGHTA and CDR2 is FQGNSA. This CDR3 comprises 15 residues.

At least ten counts were recorded for this clonotype. This chain links TRBV7-2 with TRBJ1-1; a possible D gene is TRBD1 (5 bases). V was pared by 5 bases and J by 1 base, with 14 bases between. CDR1 is SGHTA, CDR2 FQGNSA, per germline. The CDR3 spans 15 residues. The CDR3 DNA reads TGTGCCAGCAGCCCCCAGGGACGCAGGAACACTGAAGCTTTCTTT. Translated, it gives CASSPQGRRNTEAFF. The variable domain in full, with the rest retrieved from reference TRBV7-2 and TRBJ1-1, is GAGVSQSPSNKVTEKGKDVELRCDPISGHTALYWYRQSLGQGLEFLIYFQGNSAPDKSGLPSDRFSAERTGGSVSTLTIQRTQQEDSAVYLCASSPQGRRNTEAFFGQGTRLTVV.

This clonotype has at least ten counts. This chain connects TRBV7-8 to TRBJ2-5; D gene ambiguous. The CDR3 covers 16 residues. Trimming shortened V by 0 bases and J by 0 bases, and 11 bases separated the two germline ends. Germline V CDR1 and CDR2: SGHVS, FQNEAQ. Written as DNA, the CDR3 is TGTGCCAGCAGCTTAGCGCGGATGGGGAACCAAGAGACCCAGTACTTC. It yields the protein CASSLARMGNQETQYF.

The V gene is TRBV27, the J gene TRBJ1-2; tentative D call: TRBD1 (5 bases). Germline V gives CDR1 MNHEY, CDR2 SMNVEV (reference sequence). Trimming took 5 bases from V and 0 from J, leaving 13 bases between them. The CDR3 totals 15 residues. In DNA form, the CDR3 reads TGTGCCAGCAGTGGGAGGACACCAACTAACTATGGCTACACCTTC. The encoded protein is CASSGRTPTNYGYTF.

The rearrangement uses TRBV10-1 and TRBJ2-1, with 12 bases matching TRBD2. Germline V gene data show CDR1 as WNHNN and CDR2 as SYGVQD (reference sequence). This CDR3 has 15 amino acids. The junction had 5 bases not matched to a gene; V was cut back by 2 bases and J by 9 bases. CDR3 protein: CASSERLAGEGEQFF. CDR3 coding DNA: TGCGCCAGCAGTGAGCGACTAGCGGGAGAGGGTGAGCAGTTCTTC.

This clonotype was observed a few times. This chain uses TRBV7-9 with TRBJ2-1, with D possibly matching TRBD2 (5 bases). There are 15 residues in the CDR3. CDR1 and CDR2 (germline): SEHNR, FQNEAQ (reference sequence). V gave up 1 base and J gave up 8 bases, with 15 bases separating them. This chain's CDR3 is CASSLEVVRRDEQFF. The CDR3 DNA follows: TGTGCCAGCAGCTTAGAAGTTGTCAGGCGGGATGAGCAGTTCTTC.

This clonotype has a count of ten or more. The rearrangement joins TRBV7-9 to TRBJ2-7; perhaps TRBD2 as D (5 bases). V lost 4 bases and J 9 bases, leaving 16 bases between the germline ends. The CDR3 has 13 amino acids. Germline CDR1 reads SEHNR; CDR2 reads FQNEAQ (reference sequence). The DNA of the CDR3 is TGTGCCAGCAGCTCGTCGGGGTCCCTCCCGCAGTACGTC. Protein: CASSSSGSLPQYV.